These T cell receptor beta chains were read from a single sample in a study of shared clonotypes between healthy human individuals. Here immunoSEQ multiplex PCR was the method, and the copy in TCRdb shows in-frame clones only, minus some. This sample has 2 million to 2.5 million clones, with approximately 95% found just once. The sequenced material came from naive CD4+ T cells sorted from blood. Receptor source: a man aged 18 to 30 in good health. Both conserved end residues are part of each CDR3. Fields, in order: CDR3 length, V gene, clone size, J gene, D gene, CDR3 DNA, CDR3 protein. The D gene is left open where the match is weak. Expanded clones get a size class; other rows say once, few or many, or leave the size out.

len: 15; v_gene: TRBV6-5; abundance: NA; j_gene: TRBJ1-5; d_gene: NA; CDR3nt: TGTGCCAGCAGTTACGGGTCTCCCAGCAATCAGCCCCAGCATTTT; CDR3aa: CASSYGSPSNQPQHF
len: 13; v_gene: TRBV2; abundance: NA; j_gene: TRBJ1-1; d_gene: TRBD1; CDR3nt: TGTGCCACAAATCAGGACAGGGACACTGAAGCTTTCTTT; CDR3aa: CATNQDRDTEAFF
len: 18; v_gene: TRBV5-1; abundance: NA; j_gene: TRBJ2-1; d_gene: TRBD2; CDR3nt: TGCGCCAGCAGCTTGTTCGGGGGGGGCGCTCCCGGCGACAATGAGCAGTTCTTC; CDR3aa: CASSLFGGGAPGDNEQFF
len: 13; v_gene: TRBV10-3; abundance: once; j_gene: TRBJ2-1; d_gene: NA; CDR3nt: TGTGCCATCAGTGAGGCCTTCTACAATGAGCAGTTCTTC; CDR3aa: CAISEAFYNEQFF
len: 14; v_gene: TRBV30; abundance: NA; j_gene: TRBJ2-7; d_gene: NA; CDR3nt: TGTGCCTGGAGTCGCGGGCCAGGACTCTACGAGCAGTACTTC; CDR3aa: CAWSRGPGLYEQYF
len: 16; v_gene: TRBV19; abundance: once; j_gene: TRBJ2-3; d_gene: NA; CDR3nt: TGTGCCAGTAGTATAAGTTTCGGGGTAAAGACAGATACGCAGTATTTT; CDR3aa: CASSISFGVKTDTQYF
len: 17; v_gene: TRBV4-1; abundance: NA; j_gene: TRBJ1-6; d_gene: TRBD1; CDR3nt: TGCGCCAGCAGCCTAGGGACAGCCCAAGCCCAAAATTCACCCCTCCACTTT; CDR3aa: CASSLGTAQAQNSPLHF
len: 15; v_gene: TRBV14; abundance: NA; j_gene: TRBJ2-1; d_gene: TRBD2; CDR3nt: TGTGCCAGCAGCCAACTAGCGGGAGGGTACAATGAGCAGTTCTTC; CDR3aa: CASSQLAGGYNEQFF
len: 14; v_gene: TRBV4-3; abundance: NA; j_gene: TRBJ2-7; d_gene: NA; CDR3nt: TGCGCCAGCAGCCAAGAGGTCCGGACCTACGAGCAGTACTTC; CDR3aa: CASSQEVRTYEQYF
len: 12; v_gene: TRBV30; abundance: NA; j_gene: TRBJ2-5; d_gene: TRBD1; CDR3nt: TGTGCCCTACAGGGGGCGGGGGAGACCCAGTACTTC; CDR3aa: CALQGAGETQYF
len: 13; v_gene: TRBV6-6; abundance: NA; j_gene: TRBJ1-6; d_gene: NA; CDR3nt: TGTGCCAGCATGGGTAGTACTAATTCACCCCTCCACTTT; CDR3aa: CASMGSTNSPLHF
len: 16; v_gene: TRBV6-6; abundance: NA; j_gene: TRBJ2-5; d_gene: TRBD2; CDR3nt: TGTGCCAGCAGGCCTAGCGGGGGGTCTGGTCAAGAGACCCAGTACTTC; CDR3aa: CASRPSGGSGQETQYF
len: 16; v_gene: TRBV7-2; abundance: NA; j_gene: TRBJ2-3; d_gene: TRBD2; CDR3nt: TGTGCCAGCAGCTTATCCCATAGCGGGATGGCAGATACGCAGTATTTT; CDR3aa: CASSLSHSGMADTQYF
len: 14; v_gene: TRBV6-6; abundance: NA; j_gene: TRBJ1-6; d_gene: NA; CDR3nt: TGTGCTACAGACCGGGGTGTGAGAAATTCACCCCTCCACTTT; CDR3aa: CATDRGVRNSPLHF
len: 12; v_gene: TRBV25-1; abundance: NA; j_gene: TRBJ2-1; d_gene: NA; CDR3nt: TGTGCCAGCAGCAGTGACCTCAATGAGCAGTTCTTC; CDR3aa: CASSSDLNEQFF
len: 14; v_gene: TRBV25-1; abundance: NA; j_gene: TRBJ2-7; d_gene: TRBD1; CDR3nt: TGTGCCAGCAGTGTACAGGGGCTTTCGGGAGAGCAGTACTTC; CDR3aa: CASSVQGLSGEQYF
len: 13; v_gene: TRBV5-1; abundance: NA; j_gene: TRBJ1-2; d_gene: NA; CDR3nt: TGCGCCAGCAGCTTGGACAAAAACTATGGCTACACCTTC; CDR3aa: CASSLDKNYGYTF
len: 15; v_gene: TRBV4-1; abundance: NA; j_gene: TRBJ2-7; d_gene: TRBD1; CDR3nt: TGCGCCAGCAGCCAAGCCGGGACAGGCGTTTACGAGCAGTACTTC; CDR3aa: CASSQAGTGVYEQYF
len: 12; v_gene: TRBV7-2; abundance: NA; j_gene: TRBJ2-3; d_gene: TRBD2; CDR3nt: TGTGCCAGCAGCTCAATAGCGGGAGCGCAGTATTTT; CDR3aa: CASSSIAGAQYF
len: 14; v_gene: TRBV4-2; abundance: NA; j_gene: TRBJ2-6; d_gene: NA; CDR3nt: TGTGCCAGCAGCCAAGTATCTGGGGCCAACGTCCTGACTTTC; CDR3aa: CASSQVSGANVLTF
len: 21; v_gene: TRBV7-6; abundance: NA; j_gene: TRBJ2-3; d_gene: TRBD2; CDR3nt: TGTGCCAGCAGGCCTCCCTTCGGAGCGGGGGAGGGCAGTATGAGCACAGATACGCAGTATTTT; CDR3aa: CASRPPFGAGEGSMSTDTQYF
len: 15; v_gene: TRBV2; abundance: NA; j_gene: TRBJ2-2; d_gene: NA; CDR3nt: TGTGCCAGCAGTGAGCTCGGGACCTCAGGCGGGGAGCTGTTTTTT; CDR3aa: CASSELGTSGGELFF
len: 15; v_gene: TRBV2; abundance: NA; j_gene: TRBJ2-3; d_gene: NA; CDR3nt: TGTGCCAGCAGTCAATCGACGGTTAGCACAGATACGCAGTATTTT; CDR3aa: CASSQSTVSTDTQYF
len: 15; v_gene: TRBV4-3; abundance: NA; j_gene: TRBJ2-2; d_gene: NA; CDR3nt: TGCGCCAGCAGCCACCATTACGGGGGCACCGGGGAGCTGTTTTTT; CDR3aa: CASSHHYGGTGELFF
len: 14; v_gene: TRBV6-1; abundance: once; j_gene: TRBJ1-4; d_gene: TRBD1; CDR3nt: TGTGCCAGCAGTGAAGCGCCAGGGGGGCGAAAACTGTTTTTT; CDR3aa: CASSEAPGGRKLFF
len: 18; v_gene: TRBV30; abundance: NA; j_gene: TRBJ2-1; d_gene: TRBD2; CDR3nt: TGTGCCTGGAGTAAAGGACTAGCGAGTCGACGGCTGAAAAATGAGCAGTTCTTC; CDR3aa: CAWSKGLASRRLKNEQFF
len: 14; v_gene: TRBV5-1; abundance: NA; j_gene: TRBJ2-1; d_gene: NA; CDR3nt: TGCGCCAGCAGACGACAGGTAACCTACAATGAGCAGTTCTTC; CDR3aa: CASRRQVTYNEQFF
len: 14; v_gene: TRBV5-4; abundance: NA; j_gene: TRBJ1-1; d_gene: TRBD1; CDR3nt: TGTGCCAGCAGCTCCCGACAGGGAAGCGCTGAAGCTTTCTTT; CDR3aa: CASSSRQGSAEAFF
len: 16; v_gene: TRBV18; abundance: NA; j_gene: TRBJ2-1; d_gene: TRBD1; CDR3nt: TGTGCCAGCTCACTTGCCCCCCGCTCGGCAGGGGGTGAGCAGTTCTTC; CDR3aa: CASSLAPRSAGGEQFF
len: 14; v_gene: TRBV10-3; abundance: NA; j_gene: TRBJ2-7; d_gene: NA; CDR3nt: TGTGCCATCAGTGAGGGGACAGCGGGCTACGAGCAGTACTTC; CDR3aa: CAISEGTAGYEQYF
len: 16; v_gene: TRBV5-6; abundance: NA; j_gene: TRBJ2-5; d_gene: NA; CDR3nt: TGTGCCAGCACCACACCCCGGGTGGGGCCCCAAGAGACCCAGTACTTC; CDR3aa: CASTTPRVGPQETQYF
len: 11; v_gene: TRBV20-1; abundance: NA; j_gene: TRBJ1-2; d_gene: NA; CDR3nt: TGCAGTGCTAGATCTCAGGGGAGCTACACCTTC; CDR3aa: CSARSQGSYTF
len: 14; v_gene: TRBV30; abundance: NA; j_gene: TRBJ1-2; d_gene: NA; CDR3nt: TGTGCCTGGAGTGTAAGCCTTCACAACTATGGCTACACCTTC; CDR3aa: CAWSVSLHNYGYTF
len: 10; v_gene: TRBV30; abundance: NA; j_gene: TRBJ2-7; d_gene: NA; CDR3nt: TGTGCCTGGAGTAACCGCGAGCAGTACTTC; CDR3aa: CAWSNREQYF
len: 12; v_gene: TRBV7-9; abundance: NA; j_gene: TRBJ1-6; d_gene: NA; CDR3nt: TGTGCCAGCAGCTTCGGGGAGCAGTCCCTCCACTTT; CDR3aa: CASSFGEQSLHF
len: 16; v_gene: TRBV7-8; abundance: NA; j_gene: TRBJ1-5; d_gene: TRBD1; CDR3nt: TGTGCCAGCAGCTTAGTTAGTAGGGACAGAGATCAGCCCCAGCATTTT; CDR3aa: CASSLVSRDRDQPQHF
len: 15; v_gene: TRBV6-6; abundance: NA; j_gene: TRBJ1-1; d_gene: TRBD1; CDR3nt: TGTGCCAGCAGTATCACCGGGCAGGGGGGAACTGAAGCTTTCTTT; CDR3aa: CASSITGQGGTEAFF
len: 14; v_gene: TRBV5-1; abundance: NA; j_gene: TRBJ2-3; d_gene: NA; CDR3nt: TGCGCCAGCAGCTTTCGGAGCGGGTCAGATACGCAGTATTTT; CDR3aa: CASSFRSGSDTQYF
len: 12; v_gene: TRBV10-1; abundance: NA; j_gene: TRBJ2-1; d_gene: NA; CDR3nt: TGCGCCAGCAGTAACCCGGGGATGGAGCAGTTCTTC; CDR3aa: CASSNPGMEQFF
len: 14; v_gene: TRBV7-3; abundance: NA; j_gene: TRBJ2-7; d_gene: NA; CDR3nt: TGTGCCAGCAGTACCGAGGGGGGAGCCTACGAGCAGTACTTC; CDR3aa: CASSTEGGAYEQYF
len: 16; v_gene: TRBV11-2; abundance: once; j_gene: TRBJ2-3; d_gene: TRBD2; CDR3nt: TGTGCCAGCAGCGCCTATACTAGCGGTAACACAGATACGCAGTATTTT; CDR3aa: CASSAYTSGNTDTQYF
len: 15; v_gene: TRBV5-4; abundance: NA; j_gene: TRBJ2-1; d_gene: TRBD1; CDR3nt: TGTGCCAGCAGCTCCTGGGACAGATCCTACAATGAGCAGTTCTTC; CDR3aa: CASSSWDRSYNEQFF
len: 14; v_gene: TRBV28; abundance: NA; j_gene: TRBJ2-5; d_gene: TRBD2; CDR3nt: TGTGCCAGCAGTTTTCTGGCGGGGGAAGAGACCCAGTACTTC; CDR3aa: CASSFLAGEETQYF
len: 13; v_gene: TRBV18; abundance: once; j_gene: TRBJ2-3; d_gene: NA; CDR3nt: TGTGCCAGCTCACCACCGAGTGAGTATACGCAGTATTTT; CDR3aa: CASSPPSEYTQYF
len: 10; v_gene: TRBV28; abundance: NA; j_gene: TRBJ1-2; d_gene: NA; CDR3nt: TGTGCCAGCAGTTTATCAGGGTACACCTTC; CDR3aa: CASSLSGYTF
len: 13; v_gene: TRBV25-1; abundance: NA; j_gene: TRBJ2-7; d_gene: TRBD1; CDR3nt: TGTGCCAGCAGCAAGACAGGGACCTACGAGCAGTACTTC; CDR3aa: CASSKTGTYEQYF
len: 19; v_gene: TRBV2; abundance: NA; j_gene: TRBJ2-5; d_gene: TRBD2; CDR3nt: TGTGCCAGCAGTGGCAGCGGGGCTAGCGGGAGGACCGCGCAAGAGACCCAGTACTTC; CDR3aa: CASSGSGASGRTAQETQYF
len: 12; v_gene: TRBV28; abundance: NA; j_gene: TRBJ1-2; d_gene: NA; CDR3nt: TGTGCCAGCTTAAACCAGGGGAATGGCTACACCTTC; CDR3aa: CASLNQGNGYTF
len: 17; v_gene: TRBV9; abundance: NA; j_gene: TRBJ2-4; d_gene: NA; CDR3nt: TGTGCCAGCAGCGTAGGTCCTGGGGTTTTGGCCAAAAACATTCAGTACTTC; CDR3aa: CASSVGPGVLAKNIQYF
len: 13; v_gene: TRBV6-5; abundance: NA; j_gene: TRBJ1-2; d_gene: NA; CDR3nt: TGTGCCAGCAGAAACCAGGGATACTATGGCTACACCTTC; CDR3aa: CASRNQGYYGYTF
len: 14; v_gene: TRBV9; abundance: NA; j_gene: TRBJ2-5; d_gene: TRBD1; CDR3nt: TGTGCCAGCAGCTTTTCGACAGGGGAAGAGACCCAGTACTTC; CDR3aa: CASSFSTGEETQYF
len: 19; v_gene: TRBV30; abundance: NA; j_gene: TRBJ2-3; d_gene: TRBD2; CDR3nt: TGTGCCTGGAGTCCCTTAGCGGGGTTTAGCGGGAGGGCCACAGATACGCAGTATTTT; CDR3aa: CAWSPLAGFSGRATDTQYF
len: 9; v_gene: TRBV29-1; abundance: NA; j_gene: TRBJ1-2; d_gene: NA; CDR3nt: TGCAGTGTTAAAGAAGGCTACACCTTC; CDR3aa: CSVKEGYTF
len: 13; v_gene: TRBV10-3; abundance: NA; j_gene: TRBJ2-5; d_gene: NA; CDR3nt: TGTGCCATCAGAACCTTAGCGGAAGAGACCCAGTACTTC; CDR3aa: CAIRTLAEETQYF
len: 15; v_gene: TRBV25-1; abundance: NA; j_gene: TRBJ1-2; d_gene: TRBD1; CDR3nt: TGTGCCAGCAGTGAATATGTGGCAGGGGGCGGTGGCTACACCTTC; CDR3aa: CASSEYVAGGGGYTF